A single T cell receptor beta chain is shown here with its context. The data were obtained in a study of OX40 agonist ivuxolimab in advanced cancers. The germline gives CDR1 SGHRS, CDR2 YFSETQ. The CDR3 covers 13 residues. Trimming cost V 4 bases and J 5 bases, with 13 bases left between them. The data were produced by immunoSEQ multiplex PCR, yet TCRdb's version contains in-frame clones alone and is incomplete. In the table there are roughly 5,700 clones, around 90% of which are singletons. V and J are TRBV5-1 and TRBJ2-7; D gene unclear. The sample here was CD4+ or CD8+ T cells sorted from blood, taken in a trial of the OX40 agonist ivuxolimab. The TCR was taken from an adult with an advanced solid tumor such as melanoma, head and neck, liver or kidney cancer. CDR3 bases: TGCGCCAGCAGCGTTGTTGGGTTTCACGAGCAGTACTTC. It yields the protein CASSVVGFHEQYF.